Included here is one TCR beta chain sequence, with context. Its antigen is as yet unknown. The record originates from a study of response to subunit inactivated influenza vaccine. Study-level points and caveats: Each seasonal influenza vaccination recruits few new T cells, the authors suggested.

TCRdb used MiXCR to reprocess the RT-PCR reads, holding one entry per CDR3 protein. The sample gives about 800,000 distinct CDR3 sequences, around 20% of which show up once; about 9.4% is in the top ten. The TCR was taken from a man aged 50 or older who received an inactivated influenza vaccine. Sequenced here: PBMCs from blood, sampled roughly 5 days after vaccination.

CDR3 nucleotides: TGTGCCAGCAGTTCCATGCAGGACAATCAGCCCCAGCATTTT. Residues: CASSSMQDNQPQHF. The J gene is TRBJ1-5, the V gene TRBV12-3 or TRBV12-4, with D unclear. The CDR3 spans 14 residues. V was cut by 4 bases and J by 3 bases, with 10 bases left in between.